The T cell receptor beta chain described here comes from a study of T cell responses to AZD1222 COVID-19 vaccine. Findings and limits, study-wide: Researchers took repertoire samples only after the peak T cell response had come. Spike-specific TCR breadth and depth were elevated following two AZD1222 doses.

This table comes from immunoSEQ multiplex PCR, and its TCRdb copy is limited to in-frame clones, with some not included. The top ten hold approximately 12% of the sample, which has 90,000 to 150,000 clones, about 83% seen once. The V gene lost 1 base and the J gene lost 3 bases, with 13 bases spanning the gap. In germline, CDR1 is SGHAT, CDR2 FQNNGV. This CDR3 is 15 amino acids long. This clone was detected once. Its antigen is still unknown. The chain links TRBV11-2 to TRBJ2-7; D uncertain. The input for sequencing was peripheral blood, taken on day 0 of AZD1222 vaccination. This receptor was identified in an adult in good health. The CDR3 here is CASSLGQQQIYEQYF. In DNA, the CDR3 is TGTGCCAGCAGCTTAGGTCAACAACAGATCTACGAGCAGTACTTC.